This T cell receptor beta chain comes out of a study of blood T cell repertoires in COVID-19. Study details: COVID-19 samples, acute and convalescent, were from the United States, Italy and Spain. The cDNA or gDNA used as material had been derived from T cells, B-cell-depleted T cells, or PBMCs.

Source study methods: The assay estimated nucleated cells by amplifying reference gene primers. Repertoires were generated with immunoSEQ multiplex PCR, while TCRdb's copy carries only in-frame clones and drops some. V, J and clone size were drawn from that table, and D and trimming were deduced from the DNA. The data show 160,000 or so clones, about four fifths seen once. V was cut by 6 bases and J by 5 bases, with 17 bases left in between. This CDR3 has 15 amino acids. Per the germline V gene, CDR1 is KGHSH and CDR2 is LQKENI. This clone was seen only once. This chain joins TRBV18 and TRBJ2-1, with a possible D match to TRBD1 (5 bases). Material: peripheral blood. This receptor was identified in a man between 65 and 85 years old with active or convalescent COVID-19. The chain's CDR3 is CASSGTRSRDNEQFF. The CDR3 DNA follows: TGTGCCAGCTCCGGAACCAGAAGCAGGGACAATGAGCAGTTCTTC.